This T cell receptor (beta chain) was found in a study of cytomegalovirus exposure and HLA in healthy donors. Study-level information: Some 77 million unique TCRs from HLA-typed donors were held in an early release of data. The study, taken as a whole, reports: Generally TCR sequences proved uncommon, though certain public TCRs appeared in numerous donors.

In the case of this clone: Its antigen is still unknown.

The PCR ran on 60 Vbeta and 13 Jbeta primers. The assay was immunoSEQ multiplex PCR, and TCRdb's table has in-frame clones only and misses some. The data hold 200,000 to 250,000 clones, with approximately 79% observed a single time. CDR1 MNHEY and CDR2 SVGAGI come from the germline V gene. The CDR3 runs to 15 residues. Trimming pared 3 bases from V and 2 bases from J, leaving 12 bases between. The sample consisted of PBMCs. The chain is built from TRBV6-5 and TRBJ2-3; no firm D call. The TCR comes from a man between 18 and 35 years old in good health and CMV-seronegative. Here the CDR3 reads CASSYVLENTDTQYF. CDR3 nucleotide sequence: TGTGCCAGCAGTTATGTGCTAGAGAACACAGATACGCAGTATTTT.